This TCR beta chain stems from a study of blood T cell repertoires in COVID-19. Method: immunoSEQ multiplex PCR; TCRdb's copy keeps in-frame clones and lacks some. The profile covers 40,000 to 50,000 clones, with about 92% appearing a single time and around 3.7% taken by the ten largest. Input material: peripheral blood. This TCR derives from a human donor in a cohort sampled during active COVID-19.

CDR3 sequence reads: CASSFWTANTEAFF. In DNA form, the CDR3 reads TGTGCCAGCAGCTTTTGGACAGCAAACACTGAAGCTTTCTTT. The chain carries TRBV7-9 and TRBJ1-1; weak D call: TRBD1 (6 bases). The V gene lost 3 bases and the J gene lost 2 bases, with 10 bases spanning the gap. Germline CDR1 is SEHNR and CDR2 is FQNEAQ (reference sequence). This CDR3 is 14 amino acids long.